These 27 T cell receptor beta chains originate from one sample sequenced in a study of T-cell memory formation after mild COVID-19. TCRdb recomputed calls from the 5' RACE reads with MiXCR, one row per CDR3 protein. The data contain about 110,000 distinct CDR3 sequences, roughly 20% of them singletons. The specimen was PBMCs or a T cell subset sorted from them (not recorded which). Source of these receptors: a man aged 18 to 35 who had mild COVID-19 (a few samples of this study predate the infection). Cell type and time point are not known.

The chain carries TRBV4-3 and TRBJ1-2, with D tentatively TRBD1 (5 bases). CDR1 and CDR2 (germline): LGHNA, YSLEER. The CDR3 consists of 17 residues. Trimming pared 0 bases from V and 2 bases from J, leaving 16 bases between. In nucleotides, the CDR3 is TGCGCCAGCAGCCAAGAGGTATTTCGGGCAGGGAACTATGGCTACACCTTC. Residues: CASSQEVFRAGNYGYTF.

The rearrangement uses TRBV14 and TRBJ2-1; no clear D. Germline V gene data show CDR1 as SGHDN and CDR2 as FVKESK. The CDR3 is 12 amino acids. V was trimmed by 5 bases and J by 6 bases, leaving 8 bases between them. This CDR3 reads CASSKGPNEQFF. The DNA for the CDR3 is TGTGCCAGCAGCAAAGGCCCCAATGAGCAGTTCTTC.

This clonotype was seen only a few times. The V and J genes are TRBV5-1 and TRBJ1-1, with D uncertain. The germline CDR1 and CDR2 sequences are SGHRS and YFSETQ. The CDR3 runs 13 residues. The V end lost 2 bases, the J end lost 8 bases, and 13 bases lay between the germline ends. CDR3 nucleotide sequence: TGCGCCAGCAGCTTCTGGGAGGGCTGGGAAGCTTTCTTT. This codes for CASSFWEGWEAFF. Supplemented by reference TRBV5-1 and TRBJ1-1, the full variable domain reads KAGVTQTPRYLIKTRGQQVTLSCSPISGHRSVSWYQQTPGQGLQFLFEYFSETQRNKGNFPGRFSGRQFSNSRSEMNVSTLELGDSALYLCASSFWEGWEAFFGQGTRLTVV.

V usage is TRBV6-2 or TRBV6-3 and J usage is TRBJ2-7; D unresolved. Trimming stripped 2 bases from V and 5 bases from J, with 4 bases between. CDR1 and CDR2 from the germline V gene are MNHEY and SVGEGT. This CDR3 spans 11 amino acids. CDR3 in DNA: TGTGCCAGCAGTTACGTTGACGAGCAGTACTTC. Protein product: CASSYVDEQYF.

This clonotype has more than one count but fewer than ten. J is TRBJ2-5 and V is TRBV15; 14 bases align to TRBD2. The CDR3 is made up of 16 amino acids. Germline V gives CDR1 LNHNV, CDR2 YYDKDF (reference sequence). Trimming at V came to 3 bases and at J to 3 bases, leaving 3 bases not matched to a gene. CDR3 sequence reads: CATSRTSGGAEETQYF. CDR3 DNA: TGTGCCACCAGCAGGACTAGCGGGGGGGCAGAAGAGACCCAGTACTTC.

The genes are TRBV5-1 and TRBJ1-1; D gene uncertain. Trimming removed 0 bases at V and 5 bases at J, with 5 bases between. The CDR3 is 12 residues long. CDR1 SGHRS and CDR2 YFSETQ come from the germline V gene. CDR3 coding DNA: TGCGCCAGCAGCTTGGCGGAGACTGAAGCTTTCTTT. This encodes CASSLAETEAFF. Drawing the rest from reference TRBV5-1 and TRBJ1-1, the complete variable domain is KAGVTQTPRYLIKTRGQQVTLSCSPISGHRSVSWYQQTPGQGLQFLFEYFSETQRNKGNFPGRFSGRQFSNSRSEMNVSTLELGDSALYLCASSLAETEAFFGQGTRLTVV.

V usage is TRBV14 and J usage is TRBJ1-2, with D uncertain. Germline V gene sequence: CDR1 SGHDN, CDR2 FVKESK. Trimming pared 1 base from V and 4 bases from J, leaving 7 bases between. The CDR3 extends over 13 amino acids. CDR3 residues: CASSQVWGYGYTF. In DNA, the CDR3 is TGTGCCAGCAGCCAAGTGTGGGGCTATGGCTACACCTTC.

This clonotype was picked up many times. V usage is TRBV4-3 and J usage is TRBJ2-5; 8 bases are a match to TRBD2. CDR3 length equals 15 residues. In germline, CDR1 is LGHNA, CDR2 YSLEER. V shed 0 bases and J 5 bases; nucleotides not matched to a gene: 5. This chain's CDR3 is CASSQDRASGETQYF. The CDR3 coding sequence is TGCGCCAGCAGCCAAGATCGGGCTAGCGGGGAGACCCAGTACTTC.

The rearrangement uses TRBV11-2 and TRBJ2-2, with D perhaps TRBD1 or TRBD2 (6 bases each). Germline V lookup: CDR1 SGHAT, CDR2 FQNNGV. Trimming took 3 bases from V and 9 from J, leaving 11 bases between them. CDR3 size: 13 residues. In DNA, the CDR3 is TGTGCCAGCAGCTTGGCCGGGGGCAGGGAGCTGTTTTTT. Amino acids: CASSLAGGRELFF.

The chain recombines TRBV4-3 with TRBJ2-3; D is undetermined. The CDR3 loop spans 17 amino acids. The germline V and J ends were trimmed by 1 base and 2 bases, with 16 bases remaining between them. Per germline, CDR1 LGHNA and CDR2 YSLEER. CDR3 bases: TGCGCCAGCAGCCAAGGCCCCCTGAAGGCCCTCACAGATACGCAGTATTTT. This translates into CASSQGPLKALTDTQYF.

Only a few counts were recorded for this clonotype. This chain joins TRBV7-9 and TRBJ2-5; D is unclear. V lost 0 bases to trimming and J lost 1 base, with 9 bases between them. CDR1 and CDR2 from the germline V gene are SEHNR and FQNEAQ (reference sequence). CDR3 length: 15 amino acids. CDR3 region: CASSLALGLQETQYF. CDR3 nucleotide sequence: TGTGCCAGCAGCTTAGCGTTAGGGCTCCAAGAGACCCAGTACTTC.

This chain links TRBV6-5 with TRBJ2-5; D is perhaps TRBD2 (5 bases). CDR1 and CDR2 from the germline V gene are MNHEY and SVGAGI. The V end lost 6 bases, the J end lost 0 bases, and 14 bases lay between the germline ends. The CDR3 is 15 residues long. CDR3 in DNA: TGTGCCAGCAGCTCACCACGGGGATACCAAGAGACCCAGTACTTC. It translates to CASSSPRGYQETQYF.

V is TRBV5-1 and J is TRBJ2-1; TRBD2 agrees at 13 bases. This CDR3 has 16 amino acids. Trimming removed 7 bases from V and 2 bases from J; junction bases left unmatched: 6. Germline values: CDR1 SGHRS, CDR2 YFSETQ. Written as DNA, the CDR3 is TGCGCCAGCGGCCCGACTAGCGGGGGGACCTACAATGAGCAGTTCTTC. It yields the protein CASGPTSGGTYNEQFF.

This chain joins TRBV12-3 or TRBV12-4 and TRBJ2-7, with D perhaps assigned TRBD1 or TRBD2 (6 bases each). The length of the CDR3 is 13 residues. V was pared by 4 bases and J by 6 bases, with 13 bases between. CDR3 sequence: CASSSRGQFEQYF. The DNA for the CDR3 is TGTGCCAGCAGTTCTCGGGGGCAGTTCGAGCAGTACTTC.

The rearrangement joins TRBV27 to TRBJ2-7, with unresolved D. V lost 4 bases and J lost 3, with 10 bases in between. The CDR3 is made up of 13 amino acids. Germline values: CDR1 MNHEY, CDR2 SMNVEV (reference sequence). Written as DNA, the CDR3 is TGTGCCAGCAGTTGGACCCCTCACTACGAGCAGTACTTC. It yields the protein CASSWTPHYEQYF.

Here the CDR3 DNA reads TGTGCCAGCAGTTCCCCCCGAGTAGCGGGGGACCAAGAGACCCAGTACTTC. Amino acids: CASSSPRVAGDQETQYF. The V and J genes are TRBV28 and TRBJ2-5; 9 positions match TRBD2. The CDR3 consists of 17 residues. J lost 0 bases, V lost 4 bases, and 9 bases had no gene match. Germline V gene data show CDR1 as MDHEN and CDR2 as SYDVKM.

J is TRBJ2-5 and V is TRBV7-9; 7 bases match TRBD1. Germline assignment: CDR1 SEHNR and CDR2 FQNEAQ (reference sequence). The CDR3 has 13 amino acids. V gave up 5 bases and J gave up 7 bases; unmatched junction bases: 7. CDR3: CASSRTGRRTQYF. DNA for the CDR3: TGTGCCAGCAGCCGGACAGGCCGCCGGACCCAGTACTTC.

The V call is TRBV6-5, the J call TRBJ1-1; no reliable D call. V was cut by 1 base and J by 1 base, with 10 bases left in between. Germline values: CDR1 MNHEY, CDR2 SVGAGI. This CDR3 is 15 amino acids long. The CDR3 spells CASSYLSSQNTEAFF. The DNA for the CDR3 is TGTGCCAGCAGTTACTTATCGTCGCAGAACACTGAAGCTTTCTTT.

The rearrangement uses TRBV5-1 and TRBJ1-2, with TRBD1 identical over 9 bases. Unmatched junction bases numbered 5, after V lost 4 bases and J lost 7 bases. The CDR3 extends over 13 amino acids. Germline assignment: CDR1 SGHRS and CDR2 YFSETQ. The CDR3 DNA sequence: TGCGCCAGCAGCCGTACAGGGGGCAGTGGCTACACCTTC. This codes for CASSRTGGSGYTF.

The chain employs TRBV29-1 and TRBJ2-5; TRBD2 matches 11 bases. The CDR3 totals 15 residues. The germline CDR1 and CDR2 sequences are SQVTM and ANQGSEA. J lost 2 bases, V lost 3 bases, and 5 bases had no gene match. Written as DNA, the CDR3 is TGCAGCGTTGACGGACTAGCGGGTTCACAAGAGACCCAGTACTTC. Encoded protein: CSVDGLAGSQETQYF. Based on the CDR3 plus reference TRBV29-1 and TRBJ2-5, the full variable domain is SAVISQKPSRDICQRGTSLTIQCQVDSQVTMMFWYRQQPGQSLTLIATANQGSEATYESGFVIDKFPISRPNLTFSTLTVSNMSPEDSSIYLCSVDGLAGSQETQYFGPGTRLLVL.

This rearrangement joins TRBV19 to TRBJ1-5; TRBD1 is a possible D gene (5 bases). CDR3 size: 16 residues. Germline CDR1 LNHDA, CDR2 SQIVND (reference sequence). The V and J ends lost 3 bases and 0 bases respectively, with 12 bases between them. CDR3 in amino acids: CASSMHRDGSNQPQHF. CDR3 bases: TGTGCCAGTAGTATGCACCGGGACGGTAGCAATCAGCCCCAGCATTTT.

CDR3 in amino acids: CASSQGAGGYYGYTF. In DNA form, the CDR3 reads TGTGCCAGCAGCCAAGGCGCGGGCGGGTACTATGGCTACACCTTC. The J gene is TRBJ1-2, the V gene TRBV3-1, with D uncertain. V lost 1 base, J lost 3 bases, and 12 bases lay in between. The CDR3 covers 15 residues. Germline values: CDR1 LGHDT, CDR2 YNNKEL (reference sequence).

This clonotype was seen at least ten times. J is TRBJ2-7 and V is TRBV2; possibly TRBD2 for D (6 bases). Per the germline V gene, CDR1 is SNHLY and CDR2 is FYNNEI. Trimming took off 6 bases at V and 0 bases at J, with 9 bases between the two ends. This CDR3 region has 13 residues. The CDR3 bases are TGTGCCAGCAGCGCCGGGAGCTCCTACGAGCAGTACTTC. It encodes CASSAGSSYEQYF.

This clonotype was found a few times. This chain connects TRBV4-1 to TRBJ1-6, with a weak D call TRBD1 (5 bases). CDR1 is MGHRA and CDR2 is YSYEKL in the germline V gene. This CDR3 is 16 amino acids long. Trimming pared 3 bases from V and 2 bases from J, leaving 11 bases between. The CDR3 loop reads CASSQGPGTYNSPLHF. Written as DNA, the CDR3 is TGCGCCAGCAGCCAGGGCCCAGGGACCTATAATTCACCCCTCCACTTT.

This clonotype was recorded a few times. The V gene is TRBV6-5, the J gene TRBJ2-3; the D is unclear. V dropped 2 bases and J dropped 2 bases, with 5 bases sitting between them. The germline gives CDR1 MNHEY, CDR2 SVGAGI. The CDR3 runs to 13 residues. In DNA form, the CDR3 reads TGTGCCAGCAGTTACGATTCCACAGATACGCAGTATTTT. The encoded protein is CASSYDSTDTQYF.

The chain carries TRBV5-6 and TRBJ1-6; D is perhaps TRBD1 (6 bases). The CDR3 runs 15 residues. Germline values: CDR1 SGHDT, CDR2 YYEEEE. Deletions cut 2 bases from V and 8 bases from J, with 14 bases between. CDR3 bases: TGTGCCAGCAGCTTACCGGGGGCGTCCGATTCACCCCTCCACTTT. This codes for CASSLPGASDSPLHF.

The gene calls are TRBV9 and TRBJ2-5; D is tentatively TRBD1 or TRBD2 (5 bases each). This CDR3 comprises 16 residues. Germline CDR1 SGDLS, CDR2 YYNGEE. V lost 4 bases to trimming and J lost 5 bases, with 21 bases between them. CDR3 loop: CASSFLPEGQEETQYF. As DNA, the CDR3 is TGTGCCAGCAGCTTCCTCCCTGAGGGGCAGGAGGAGACCCAGTACTTC.